The 19 T cell receptor beta chains below come from one sample, sequenced in a study of sequential checkpoint blockade in melanoma. The table came from immunoSEQ multiplex PCR; TCRdb's copy has only in-frame clones and leaves some out. The table includes approximately 22,000 clones, 82% detected once. This sample's treatment: randomized to nivolumab then ipilimumab (arm A) or the reverse (arm B). The sequencing used CD8+ T cells sorted from blood (inferred from file names), collected from a patient given nivolumab and ipilimumab in sequence. The receptors derive from a human donor with melanoma.

The chain combines TRBV7-9 with TRBJ1-2, with 7 bases matching TRBD1. Germline V gene lookup returns CDR1 SEHNR and CDR2 FQNEAQ (reference sequence). The CDR3 is made up of 13 amino acids. J gave up 8 bases and V 5 bases, and 8 bases lay outside the gene matches. The CDR3 sequence: CASSVGTDEGYTF. The CDR3 nucleotides read TGTGCCAGCAGCGTCGGGACAGATGAGGGCTACACCTTC.

The count of this clone is one. CDR3 DNA: TGTGCCAGCAGCAGTCCTTCCGGGACTAGGGGATACGAGCAGTACTTC. It encodes CASSSPSGTRGYEQYF. The rearrangement links TRBV5-6 to TRBJ2-7, with 8 bases identical to TRBD2. The CDR3 totals 16 residues. CDR1 is SGHDT, CDR2 YYEEEE, per germline. V was pared by 4 bases and J by 4 bases, with 13 bases of the junction left unmatched.

V is TRBV10-3 and J is TRBJ1-1; the D gene is possibly TRBD1 (5 bases). Germline loops: CDR1 ENHRY, CDR2 SYGVKD. V lost 4 bases and J 3 bases, leaving 9 bases between the germline ends. This CDR3 contains 13 residues. CDR3 amino acids: CAISVSGYTEAFF. CDR3 DNA: TGTGCCATCAGTGTTTCAGGGTACACTGAAGCTTTCTTT.

The chain recombines TRBV7-2 with TRBJ2-1, with 14 bases identical to TRBD2. Per germline, CDR1 SGHTA and CDR2 FQGNSA. Trimming took 5 bases from V and 13 from J; bases not matched to a gene: 13. This CDR3 contains 16 residues. The CDR3: CASSTGTSGRSLEQFF. CDR3 nucleotides: TGTGCCAGCAGCACGGGGACTAGCGGGAGAAGTTTGGAACAGTTCTTC. The full variable domain, with the rest looked up from reference TRBV7-2 and TRBJ2-1, is GAGVSQSPSNKVTEKGKDVELRCDPISGHTALYWYRQSLGQGLEFLIYFQGNSAPDKSGLPSDRFSAERTGGSVSTLTIQRTQQEDSAVYLCASSTGTSGRSLEQFFGPGTRLTVL.

This clone is medium-sized by share. This chain connects TRBV18 to TRBJ2-7; D ambiguous. This CDR3 comprises 14 residues. Germline values: CDR1 KGHSH, CDR2 LQKENI. Between the trimmed V and J ends, which lost 3 bases and 1 base, there was a span of 10 bases. The CDR3 sequence is CASSPAGGSYEQYF. CDR3 DNA: TGTGCCAGCTCACCTGCTGGCGGTTCCTACGAGCAGTACTTC.

V is TRBV27 and J is TRBJ1-1; possibly TRBD1 for D (6 bases). CDR1 is MNHEY, CDR2 SMNVEV, per germline (reference sequence). The CDR3 is 13 residues long. V shed 4 bases and J shed 4 bases, with 10 bases lying between them. CDR3 loop: CASSYREGTEAFF. Written as DNA, the CDR3 is TGTGCCAGCAGTTACAGGGAGGGCACTGAAGCTTTCTTT.

The chain recombines TRBV27 with TRBJ2-7; TRBD1 agrees at 12 bases. Germline CDR1 reads MNHEY; CDR2 reads SMNVEV (reference sequence). V lost 4 bases and J lost 5; bases outside the gene matches: 3. The CDR3 loop spans 14 amino acids. CDR3 sequence (DNA): TGTGCCAGCAGTTACCGGGACAGGGGGCACGAGCAGTACTTC. It translates to CASSYRDRGHEQYF.

The chain is built from TRBV30 and TRBJ1-5; D is perhaps TRBD1 (6 bases). Germline values: CDR1 GTSNPN, CDR2 SVGIG (reference sequence). V dropped 1 base and J dropped 0 bases, with 10 bases sitting between them. The CDR3 has 15 residues. The CDR3 reads CAWSEGERSNQPQHF. The CDR3 bases are TGTGCCTGGAGTGAGGGGGAACGTAGCAATCAGCCCCAGCATTTT.

The V and J genes are TRBV10-1 and TRBJ2-3; D is undetermined. Germline V gene lookup returns CDR1 WNHNN and CDR2 SYGVQD (reference sequence). This CDR3 is 13 amino acids long. V was cut by 2 bases and J by 0 bases, with 3 bases left in between. The CDR3 DNA reads TGCGCCAGCAGTGAGCCAAGCACAGATACGCAGTATTTT. It yields the protein CASSEPSTDTQYF.

The rearrangement links TRBV18 to TRBJ1-1; 11 nucleotides match TRBD1. J was trimmed by 3 bases and V by 9 bases; bases with no gene match: 6. CDR1 is KGHSH and CDR2 is LQKENI in the germline V gene. This CDR3 is 14 amino acids long. Here the CDR3 DNA reads TGTGCCAGTGCGGGACAGGGGGGGTACACTGAAGCTTTCTTT. It translates to CASAGQGGYTEAFF.

V is TRBV7-2 and J is TRBJ2-7; the match to TRBD2 covers 9 bases. The CDR3 loop spans 16 amino acids. Looked up from germline, CDR1 is SGHTA and CDR2 is FQGNSA. Losses at the gene ends were 4 bases for V and 6 bases for J; bases not matched to a gene: 13. The DNA of the CDR3 is TGTGCCAGCAGCTCAGGCCCAGCGGGAGGCCCCTCCGAGCAGTACTTC. Translating gives CASSSGPAGGPSEQYF.

This chain joins TRBV19 and TRBJ1-5; D call uncertain. V was cut by 5 bases and J by 1 base, with 9 bases left in between. This CDR3 spans 14 amino acids. In germline, CDR1 is LNHDA, CDR2 SQIVND (reference sequence). For the CDR3, the DNA is TGTGCCAGTAGTTCCAAACAGAGCAATCAGCCCCAGCATTTT. Its protein product is CASSSKQSNQPQHF.

The CDR3 coding sequence is TGTGCCAGCAGCCACACGACTAGCGGGATTTTCCCAGATACGCAGTATTTT. This encodes CASSHTTSGIFPDTQYF. The chain recombines TRBV11-3 with TRBJ2-3; 11 nucleotides agree with TRBD2. This CDR3 region has 17 residues. Losses at the gene ends were 5 bases for V and 4 bases for J; bases not matched to a gene: 11. Per germline, CDR1 SGHNT and CDR2 YENEEA.

The chain employs TRBV5-1 and TRBJ2-1; 7 bases fit TRBD1. This CDR3 has 14 amino acids. V trimming: 6 bases; J trimming: 6 bases; junction bases outside the gene matches: 9. Germline V lookup: CDR1 SGHRS, CDR2 YFSETQ. Written as DNA, the CDR3 is TGCGCCAGCACGCCCCACCAGGGGGTCAATGAGCAGTTCTTC. Encoded protein: CASTPHQGVNEQFF.

The chain recombines TRBV7-2 with TRBJ1-2, with D possibly TRBD1 on 6 matching bases. Looked up from germline, CDR1 is SGHTA and CDR2 is FQGNSA. The CDR3 is 13 residues long. The ends were cut back, 5 bases at V and 3 bases at J, with 10 bases in the middle. Here the CDR3 DNA reads TGTGCCAGCAGCCAAGGGGGGGACTATGGCTACACCTTC. It codes for CASSQGGDYGYTF.

The chain uses TRBV30 and TRBJ1-2, with TRBD1 matching 8 bases. The trim removed 1 base at V and 0 bases at J, leaving 4 bases unmatched. There are 15 residues in the CDR3. CDR1 is GTSNPN and CDR2 is SVGIG in the germline V gene (reference sequence). The CDR3 is CAWSAAGGSNYGYTF. The DNA of the CDR3 is TGTGCCTGGAGTGCGGCAGGGGGCTCTAACTATGGCTACACCTTC.

V and J are TRBV15 and TRBJ1-5; TRBD1 agrees at 9 bases. Germline trimming cut 5 bases from V and 4 bases from J; bases unmatched to any gene: 9. Germline V gene data show CDR1 as LNHNV and CDR2 as YYDKDF (reference sequence). CDR3 length equals 16 residues. The CDR3 region has the DNA TGTGCCACCAGCGACATAGGGACAGGGCTGAATCAGCCCCAGCATTTT. Amino acid sequence: CATSDIGTGLNQPQHF.

This chain uses TRBV18 with TRBJ2-1; 7 bases agree with TRBD1. V gave up 6 bases and J gave up 5 bases; unmatched junction bases: 7. The CDR3 runs 14 residues. Germline CDR1 is KGHSH and CDR2 is LQKENI. The CDR3 DNA follows: TGTGCCAGCTCGCGCCGGGACAGAGACAATGAGCAGTTCTTC. This codes for CASSRRDRDNEQFF. The full variable domain, with the rest looked up from reference TRBV18 and TRBJ2-1, is NAGVMQNPRHLVRRRGQEARLRCSPMKGHSHVYWYRQLPEEGLKFMVYLQKENIIDESGMPKERFSAEFPKEGPSILRIQQVVRGDSAAYFCASSRRDRDNEQFFGPGTRLTVL.

The DNA of the CDR3 is TGTGCCACCTTCTCCGGCGGATACAGGACCGGGGAGCTGTTTTTT. Its protein product is CATFSGGYRTGELFF. The rearrangement joins TRBV7-2 to TRBJ2-2, with D possibly being TRBD1 (5 bases). The CDR3 has 15 amino acids. V was clipped by 10 bases and J by 5 bases, with 20 bases between them. Germline CDR1 SGHTA, CDR2 FQGNSA.